Here is one T cell receptor beta chain with its context. The entry originates in a study of blood T cell repertoires in COVID-19. Sequencing was performed with immunoSEQ multiplex PCR; in TCRdb, only in-frame clones are kept and a portion is missing. Of roughly 150,000 clones listed, roughly 85% are singletons. V lost 4 bases to trimming and J lost 0 bases; unmatched junction nucleotides: 5. Per germline, CDR1 LGHNT and CDR2 FRNRAP. The CDR3 runs 16 residues. The specimen sequenced was peripheral blood. The TCR originated in a man aged 50-60 years with acute or convalescent COVID-19. The genes are TRBV12-5 and TRBJ2-2, with TRBD1 matching 7 bases. The CDR3 sequence: CASGSTGTANTGELFF. Written as DNA, the CDR3 is TGTGCTAGTGGTTCGACCGGGACAGCGAACACCGGGGAGCTGTTTTTT. Full variable domain (remainder filled in from reference TRBV12-5 and TRBJ2-2): DARVTQTPRHKVTEMGQEVTMRCQPILGHNTVFWYRQTMMQGLELLAYFRNRAPLDDSGMPKDRFSAEMPDATLATLKIQPSEPRDSAVYFCASGSTGTANTGELFFGEGSRLTVL.